One sample yielded the 11 T cell receptor beta chains listed below, sequenced in a study of identical twins. TCRdb independently ran MiXCR on the 5' RACE reads; one entry per CDR3 protein. Among a few hundred thousand distinct CDR3 sequences listed, approximately 8% were seen once. These data were also filed under a second study, of yellow fever vaccine responses in identical twins.

Sample: memory (CD45RO+) T cells sorted from blood. These receptors all stem from a woman between 18 and 29 years old in good health.

The chain links TRBV6-2 or TRBV6-3 to TRBJ2-1, with 8 bases that match TRBD2. Germline V gives CDR1 MNHEY, CDR2 SVGEGT. This CDR3 has 12 amino acids. V trimming: 4 bases; J trimming: 13 bases; junction bases outside the gene matches: 6. The CDR3 bases are TGTGCCAGCAGTTCCCAGCGGGGGATACAGTTCTTC. Its protein is CASSSQRGIQFF.

In its sample, this clonotype was seen many times. The chain recombines TRBV5-1 with TRBJ2-7, with D hard to call. CDR3 length: 14 residues. Germline values: CDR1 SGHRS, CDR2 YFSETQ. Trimming removed 0 bases from V and 7 bases from J, with 14 bases in between. CDR3 coding DNA: TGCGCCAGCAGCTTGGACACCCATACCCGGGAGCAGTACTTC. Translated, it gives CASSLDTHTREQYF. Together with reference TRBV5-1 and TRBJ2-7, the CDR3 gives the full variable domain: KAGVTQTPRYLIKTRGQQVTLSCSPISGHRSVSWYQQTPGQGLQFLFEYFSETQRNKGNFPGRFSGRQFSNSRSEMNVSTLELGDSALYLCASSLDTHTREQYFGPGTRLTVT.

This clonotype was detected many times. This chain connects TRBV24-1 to TRBJ2-2, with unresolved D. The CDR3 is made up of 13 amino acids. Germline assignment: CDR1 KGHDR and CDR2 SFDVKD. The V and J ends lost 4 bases and 1 base respectively, with 3 bases between them. DNA of the CDR3: TGTGCCACCAGTGACCGGAACACCGGGGAGCTGTTTTTT. Translation gives CATSDRNTGELFF.

Many counts were recorded for this clonotype. The chain links TRBV20-1 to TRBJ2-7, with a tentative D call TRBD1 (5 bases). The CDR3 sequence is 12 residues long. V dropped 4 bases and J dropped 4 bases, with 11 bases sitting between them. Germline V gene data show CDR1 as DFQATT and CDR2 as SNEGSKA (reference sequence). CDR3 coding DNA: TGCAGTGCTACCGACAGAGAATACGAGCAGTACTTC. It translates to CSATDREYEQYF.

The genes are TRBV20-1 and TRBJ1-4; TRBD1 might be the D (5 bases). The germline CDR1 and CDR2 sequences are DFQATT and SNEGSKA (reference sequence). Trimming removed 3 bases at V and 5 bases at J, with 13 bases between. This CDR3 has 14 amino acids. The CDR3 bases are TGCAGTGCTAGCGGCGCAGGGACGAATGAAAAACTGTTTTTT. It yields the protein CSASGAGTNEKLFF.

The genes are TRBV4-1 and TRBJ2-1, with 15 bases lining up with TRBD2. The V segment lost 2 bases and the J segment 4 bases; nucleotides outside the gene matches: 12. Germline loops: CDR1 MGHRA, CDR2 YSYEKL. The CDR3 has 20 amino acids. The chain's CDR3 is CASSQPGLAGGRGFYNEQFF. CDR3 bases: TGCGCCAGCAGCCAACCGGGACTAGCGGGAGGCCGGGGTTTTTACAATGAGCAGTTCTTC.

This clonotype was detected ten times or more. The V call is TRBV2, the J call TRBJ2-2; possibly TRBD1 for D (5 bases). CDR3 length: 13 residues. The V and J ends lost 8 bases and 1 base respectively, with 8 bases between them. Per the germline V gene, CDR1 is SNHLY and CDR2 is FYNNEI. CDR3: CASDRENTGELFF. The CDR3 DNA reads as TGTGCCAGCGACAGAGAGAACACCGGGGAGCTGTTTTTT.

The CDR3 DNA sequence: TGTGCTAGTGCTCCTCCGCCAGGGGTCAATCAGCCCCAGCATTTT. Protein sequence: CASAPPPGVNQPQHF. The chain employs TRBV12-5 and TRBJ1-5, with TRBD1 as a possible D gene (6 bases). The germline V gene encodes CDR1 LGHNT and CDR2 FRNRAP. The CDR3 extends over 15 amino acids. V was clipped by 7 bases and J by 3 bases, with 16 bases between them.

This clonotype was counted a few times. The chain uses TRBV18 and TRBJ2-1; D remains unclear. The V gene lost 3 bases and the J gene lost 9 bases, with 21 bases spanning the gap. Germline V CDR1 and CDR2: KGHSH, LQKENI. This CDR3 comprises 16 residues. The CDR3 loop reads CASSPPGPTSAVEQFF. CDR3 nucleotide sequence: TGTGCCAGCTCACCTCCCGGGCCTACCTCAGCTGTTGAGCAGTTCTTC.

This rearrangement joins TRBV11-2 to TRBJ1-4, with D possibly TRBD1 on 6 matching bases. The CDR3 length is 15 residues. The germline CDR1 and CDR2 sequences are SGHAT and FQNNGV. V was pared by 3 bases and J by 8 bases, with 16 bases between. The CDR3 here is CASSLVGGPVEKLFF. In nucleotides, the CDR3 is TGTGCCAGCAGCTTGGTGGGGGGCCCCGTAGAAAAACTGTTTTTT. Drawing the rest from reference TRBV11-2 and TRBJ1-4, the complete variable domain is EAGVAQSPRYKIIEKRQSVAFWCNPISGHATLYWYQQILGQGPKLLIQFQNNGVVDDSQLPKDRFSAERLKGVDSTLKIQPAKLEDSAVYLCASSLVGGPVEKLFFGSGTQLSVL.

This clonotype was recorded at least ten times. The gene calls are TRBV11-2 and TRBJ2-7; 7 bases align to TRBD1. In germline, CDR1 is SGHAT, CDR2 FQNNGV. The CDR3 spans 18 residues. Unmatched junction bases numbered 24, after V lost 9 bases and J lost 4 bases. The CDR3 loop is CARVRGIRPYGVEYEQYF. Written as DNA, the CDR3 is TGTGCCAGGGTCAGGGGGATCAGGCCTTATGGGGTGGAGTACGAGCAGTACTTC.